These 19 T cell receptor beta chains originate from one sample sequenced in a study of CD8+CD57+ T cells in acquired aplastic anemia. Genomic DNA constituted the template upon which TCR beta VDJ and CDR3 profiling was performed. TCRdb fed the reads into MiXCR, producing one record per CDR3 protein. Altogether 100,000 to 130,000 distinct CDR3 sequences are present, less than 65% being singletons, with the ten largest covering roughly 30%. The sample comprised sorted CD4+, CD8+, or CD8+CD57+ T cells (not recorded which) from PBMCs. All receptors derive from a human donor in good health, serving as a control.

As for this clonotype: At one of its ends the junction is not consistent with the germline gene, which may arise from a read error. The chain couples TRBV7-9 to TRBJ2-7; D gene ambiguous. CDR1 SEHNR and CDR2 FQNEAQ come from the germline V gene (reference sequence). The CDR3 totals 13 residues. The CDR3 DNA is TGCGCCAGCAGCTTGATTAACTCCTACGAGCAGTACTTC. Encoded protein: CASSLINSYEQYF.

This clonotype has a count of ten or more. The chain joins TRBV27 to TRBJ1-1; D remains ambiguous. V gave up 1 base and J gave up 3 bases, with 6 bases separating them. CDR3 length equals 13 residues. The germline V gene encodes CDR1 MNHEY and CDR2 SMNVEV (reference sequence). The CDR3 DNA is TGTGCCAGCAGTTTATTCAGTTACACTGAAGCTTTCTTT. Translated: CASSLFSYTEAFF.

The V call is TRBV5-5, the J call TRBJ2-7; tentatively, D is TRBD2 (5 bases). CDR3 length: 14 residues. Germline V CDR1 and CDR2: SGHKS, YYEKEE (reference sequence). V was shortened by 4 bases and J by 5 bases, with 16 bases between the two germline ends. CDR3 DNA: TGTGCCAGCAGCACCAGCGGTGGAAGCAACGAGCAGTACTTC. It is translated as CASSTSGGSNEQYF.

The chain uses TRBV29-1 and TRBJ2-1; TRBD1 matches at 7 bases. Looked up from germline, CDR1 is SQVTM and CDR2 is ANQGSEA. J gave up 0 bases and V 4 bases, and 0 bases lay outside the gene matches. The CDR3 runs 13 residues. This CDR3 is CSVGTGSYNEQFF. CDR3 DNA sequence: TGCAGCGTTGGGACAGGCTCCTACAATGAGCAGTTCTTC.

This clonotype was seen a few times. J is TRBJ1-5 and V is TRBV2; maybe TRBD1 (5 bases). The CDR3 has 15 residues. Germline-derived CDR1 and CDR2 are SNHLY and FYNNEI. Trimming removed 2 bases at V and 2 bases at J, with 10 bases between. The CDR3 nucleotides read TGTGCCAGCAGTGAAAGGCAGGGTGGCAATCAGCCCCAGCATTTT. This gives the protein CASSERQGGNQPQHF.

The J gene is TRBJ2-1, the V gene TRBV11-3; D is tentatively TRBD1 or TRBD2 (5 bases each). The CDR3 covers 16 residues. V was cut by 0 bases and J by 7 bases, with 16 bases left in between. Germline assignment: CDR1 SGHNT and CDR2 YENEEA. The CDR3 spells CASSLEAGTPGNEQFF. The CDR3 nucleotides are TGTGCCAGCAGCTTAGAGGCCGGGACCCCGGGGAATGAGCAGTTCTTC. The variable domain in full, with the rest retrieved from reference TRBV11-3 and TRBJ2-1, is EAGVVQSPRYKIIEKKQPVAFWCNPISGHNTLYWYLQNLGQGPELLIRYENEEAVDDSQLPKDRFSAERLKGVDSTLKIQPAELGDSAVYLCASSLEAGTPGNEQFFGPGTRLTVL.

The J gene is TRBJ2-3, the V gene TRBV9; a weak D match, TRBD2 (6 bases). With 4 bases removed from V and 5 bases from J, the gap between germline ends came to 8 bases. The CDR3 consists of 12 residues. Germline CDR1 is SGDLS and CDR2 is YYNGEE. The CDR3: CASSPAGDTQYF. Written as DNA, the CDR3 is TGTGCCAGCAGCCCAGCGGGAGATACGCAGTATTTT.

The genes are TRBV19 and TRBJ2-7; D is perhaps TRBD1 or TRBD2 (5 bases each). V dropped 11 bases and J dropped 2 bases, with 19 bases sitting between them. CDR3 size: 14 residues. Germline-derived CDR1 and CDR2 are LNHDA and SQIVND (reference sequence). CDR3 bases: TGTGCCTGGAGTTTAGGGACCGCAACCTACGAGCAGTACTTC. Translating it yields CAWSLGTATYEQYF.

This chain links TRBV29-1 with TRBJ1-2; D unresolved. The CDR3 is 13 amino acids. The germline V and J ends were trimmed by 4 bases and 8 bases, with 17 bases remaining between them. The germline CDR1 and CDR2 sequences are SQVTM and ANQGSEA. The CDR3 sequence is CSVVPPYGVGYTF. CDR3 coding DNA: TGCAGCGTTGTCCCCCCTTATGGCGTCGGCTACACCTTC.

At least ten counts were recorded for this clonotype. The chain combines TRBV6-2 or TRBV6-3 with TRBJ2-5, with unresolved D. Trimming removed 0 bases from V and 5 bases from J, with 4 bases in between. CDR1 MNHEY and CDR2 SVGEGT come from the germline V gene. This CDR3 is built from 12 residues. CDR3 residues: CASSYSGETQYF. As DNA, the CDR3 is TGTGCCAGCAGTTACTCTGGGGAGACCCAGTACTTC.

The chain combines TRBV24-1 with TRBJ2-2; D remains ambiguous. Germline CDR1 is KGHDR and CDR2 is SFDVKD. This CDR3 is 13 amino acids long. V lost 2 bases, J lost 3 bases, and 3 bases lay in between. CDR3 coding DNA: TGTGCCACCAGTGATTCCTACACCGGGGAGCTGTTTTTT. Encoded protein: CATSDSYTGELFF.

This clonotype was observed a single time. The V and J genes are TRBV19 and TRBJ2-7; 9 nucleotides match TRBD2. The CDR3 has 14 amino acids. V gave up 3 bases and J gave up 7 bases; unmatched junction bases: 7. Germline V CDR1 and CDR2: LNHDA, SQIVND (reference sequence). The CDR3 DNA sequence: TGTGCCAGTAGTATCGGGCGGGGGGGGGAAGAGCAGTACTTC. Protein sequence: CASSIGRGGEEQYF.

V usage is TRBV24-1 and J usage is TRBJ2-1, with 8 bases matching TRBD1. V shed 9 bases and J 6 bases; nucleotides not matched to a gene: 3. CDR3 length: 12 amino acids. CDR1 and CDR2 (germline): KGHDR, SFDVKD. The CDR3 sequence: CATGGQVNEQFF. For the CDR3, the DNA is TGTGCCACCGGGGGACAGGTCAATGAGCAGTTCTTC.

For this clonotype: Relative to the germline gene, one junction end is altered; a read error may explain this. The V call is TRBV10-3, the J call TRBJ1-1; no reliable D call. The CDR3 totals 13 residues. CDR1 and CDR2 from the germline V gene are ENHRY and SYGVKD. CDR3 region: CATSAGENTEAFF. CDR3 nucleotide sequence: TGTGCCACCAGTGCTGGCGAGAACACTGAAGCTTTCTTC.

In its sample, this clonotype was seen many times. The chain combines TRBV6-5 with TRBJ1-6; D is uncertain. Germline V gives CDR1 MNHEY, CDR2 SVGAGI. The CDR3 is 18 amino acids. V gave up 0 bases and J gave up 0 bases, with 12 bases separating them. CDR3 loop: CASSYSTGLSSYNSPLHF. The CDR3 DNA is TGTGCCAGCAGTTACTCGACCGGATTAAGCTCCTATAATTCACCCCTCCACTTT.

This chain links TRBV20-1 with TRBJ2-2, with TRBD1 identical over 12 bases. V dropped 4 bases and J dropped 4; count of bases not matched to a gene: 4. CDR1 is DFQATT, CDR2 SNEGSKA, per germline (reference sequence). The CDR3 loop spans 15 amino acids. The CDR3 sequence: CSAIGDRGRTGELFF. CDR3 coding DNA: TGCAGTGCTATTGGGGACAGGGGGCGCACCGGGGAGCTGTTTTTT.

This chain connects TRBV24-1 to TRBJ1-1; TRBD1 is a possible D gene (5 bases). Germline lookup yields CDR1 KGHDR and CDR2 SFDVKD. V was shortened by 3 bases and J by 1 base, with 14 bases between the two germline ends. The CDR3 consists of 16 residues. The DNA for the CDR3 is TGTGCCACCAGTGATCCGATCACGACAGCGAACACTGAAGCTTTCTTT. As protein: CATSDPITTANTEAFF.

This clonotype was observed at least ten times. The rearrangement links TRBV6-5 to TRBJ1-2; D is ambiguous. Germline values: CDR1 MNHEY, CDR2 SVGAGI. Trimming removed 1 base from V and 10 bases from J, with 7 bases in between. This CDR3 is 11 amino acids long. This CDR3 is CASSYLADYTF. CDR3 sequence (DNA): TGTGCCAGCAGTTACTTGGCAGACTACACCTTC.

The V call is TRBV25-1, the J call TRBJ2-7; a weak D match, TRBD2 (7 bases). The V gene's germline CDR1 is MGHDK and CDR2 SYGVNS. Trimming stripped 4 bases from V and 4 bases from J, with 14 bases between. The CDR3 has 14 amino acids. The CDR3 spells CASSGGGRTYEQYF. The CDR3 bases are TGTGCCAGCAGTGGGGGGGGCAGGACGTACGAGCAGTACTTC.